Following are 32 T cell receptor beta chains from one sample sequenced in a study of cytomegalovirus exposure and HLA in healthy donors. The PCR used 60 Vbeta and 13 Jbeta primers. Repertoires were generated with immunoSEQ multiplex PCR, while TCRdb's copy carries only in-frame clones and drops some. This sample's table has some 150,000 clones. Sequenced sample: PBMCs. These TCRs come from a woman between 18 and 29 years old in good health and CMV-seronegative.

V is TRBV30 and J is TRBJ1-5, with TRBD1 as a possible D gene (5 bases). V shed 1 base and J shed 5 bases, with 6 bases lying between them. The CDR3 consists of 12 residues. Germline V CDR1 and CDR2: GTSNPN, SVGIG (reference sequence). The CDR3 loop is CAWSEGYQPQHF. The DNA for the CDR3 is TGTGCCTGGAGTGAGGGGTATCAGCCCCAGCATTTT. Based on the CDR3 plus reference TRBV30 and TRBJ1-5, the full variable domain is SQTIHQWPATLVQPVGSPLSLECTVEGTSNPNLYWYRQAAGRGLQLLFYSVGIGQISSEVPQNLSASRPQDRQFILSSKKLLLSDSGFYLCAWSEGYQPQHFGDGTRLSIL.

CDR3 coding DNA: TGTGCCAGCAGACCCGGGACAGGGGGACCCGGGGAGCTGTTTTTT. It encodes CASRPGTGGPGELFF. The chain uses TRBV28 and TRBJ2-2; 11 bases match TRBD1. The CDR3 sequence is 15 residues long. Germline CDR1 and CDR2: MDHEN and SYDVKM. V shed 6 bases, J shed 6 bases, and the junction held 6 bases outside the gene matches.

The rearrangement uses TRBV28 and TRBJ2-1, with 7 bases identical to TRBD2. V dropped 5 bases and J dropped 4; count of bases not matched to a gene: 11. Per germline, CDR1 MDHEN and CDR2 SYDVKM. The CDR3 runs 16 residues. For the CDR3, the DNA is TGTGCCAGCAGTCCCCTTGGCGGGAGATCTTACAATGAGCAGTTCTTC. This codes for CASSPLGGRSYNEQFF.

The genes are TRBV27 and TRBJ2-7; the D gene is possibly TRBD2 (6 bases). This CDR3 is built from 14 residues. Looked up from germline, CDR1 is MNHEY and CDR2 is SMNVEV (reference sequence). V lost 3 bases to trimming and J lost 3 bases, with 12 bases between them. For the CDR3, the DNA is TGTGCCAGCAGTTTCTCGGGAGCCTACTACGAGCAGTACTTC. This encodes CASSFSGAYYEQYF.

V usage is TRBV18 and J usage is TRBJ2-7; no clear D. The V gene lost 6 bases and the J gene lost 0 bases, with 9 bases spanning the gap. Germline V gene sequence: CDR1 KGHSH, CDR2 LQKENI. The CDR3 is made up of 13 amino acids. CDR3 sequence: CASSPGPSYEQYV. As DNA, the CDR3 is TGTGCCAGCTCCCCTGGGCCCTCCTACGAGCAGTACGTC.

V and J are TRBV7-2 and TRBJ1-2, with unresolved D. This CDR3 has 13 amino acids. V dropped 1 base and J dropped 8 bases, with 11 bases sitting between them. CDR1 and CDR2 (germline): SGHTA, FQGNSA. Written as DNA, the CDR3 is TGTGCCAGCAGCTTAGATAGAGGGAGGGGCTACACCTTC. This sequence encodes CASSLDRGRGYTF.

On this clone itself: Other DNA sequences in the sample encode the same CDR3. The V gene is TRBV7-8, the J gene TRBJ1-1; a weak D match, TRBD1 (5 bases). Germline CDR1 reads SGHVS; CDR2 reads FQNEAQ. The CDR3 sequence is 18 residues long. The ends were cut back, 6 bases at V and 4 bases at J, with 27 bases in the middle. The CDR3 DNA reads as TGTGCCAGCAGTCGTTACGGGACGGGGGATTTTTGGGGCACTGAAGCTTTCTTT. Translation gives CASSRYGTGDFWGTEAFF.

Concerning this clone itself: A read error may produce the germline difference seen at one junction end. The chain carries TRBV4-2 and TRBJ1-3, with 7 bases fitting TRBD1. Germline CDR1 reads LGHNA; CDR2 reads YNFKEQ. The CDR3 is made up of 14 amino acids. CDR3: CTSSQGQDRNTIYF. As DNA, the CDR3 is TGTACCAGCAGCCAAGGACAGGACAGGAACACCATATATTTT.

The chain employs TRBV7-9 and TRBJ2-7, with D perhaps TRBD2 (6 bases). V lost 4 bases and J 3 bases, leaving 19 bases between the germline ends. There are 16 residues in the CDR3. Germline CDR1 is SEHNR and CDR2 is FQNEAQ (reference sequence). The CDR3 nucleotides read TGTGCCAGCAGCTCCGTCCATGAAGCGGGCGACTACGAGCAGTACTTC. Translated, it gives CASSSVHEAGDYEQYF.

Worth noting for this clone: Other DNA sequences within the sample encode an identical CDR3. The chain uses TRBV18 and TRBJ1-1, with D possibly matching TRBD1 (5 bases). The ends were cut back, 3 bases at V and 4 bases at J, with 6 bases in the middle. In germline, CDR1 is KGHSH, CDR2 LQKENI. The CDR3 has 12 amino acids. In DNA, the CDR3 is TGTGCCAGCTCACCTCAGGGCACTGAAGCTTTCTTT. Its translation: CASSPQGTEAFF.

This rearrangement joins TRBV4-1 to TRBJ1-2; D may be TRBD1 (5 bases). The CDR3 totals 17 residues. CDR1 is MGHRA and CDR2 is YSYEKL in the germline V gene. V was cut by 4 bases and J by 5 bases, with 23 bases left in between. CDR3 region: CASSPPGDGGALYGYTF. In DNA, the CDR3 is TGCGCCAGCAGCCCGCCCGGTGACGGAGGGGCTCTTTATGGCTACACCTTC.

This chain connects TRBV9 to TRBJ2-1; a possible D gene is TRBD2 (5 bases). V was pared by 3 bases and J by 5 bases, with 6 bases between. The CDR3 is made up of 12 amino acids. The germline V gene has CDR1 SGDLS and CDR2 YYNGEE. The CDR3 loop reads CASSGTDNEQFF. CDR3 bases: TGTGCCAGCAGCGGGACTGACAATGAGCAGTTCTTC.

The J gene is TRBJ2-3, the V gene TRBV10-1; 9 bases are shared with TRBD1. V lost 0 bases, J lost 4 bases, and 5 bases stayed unmatched. The germline V gene has CDR1 WNHNN and CDR2 SYGVQD (reference sequence). The CDR3 is made up of 16 amino acids. Written as DNA, the CDR3 is TGCGCCAGCAGTGAGTCGTTGGGACAGGGCCCAGATACGCAGTATTTT. Translating it yields CASSESLGQGPDTQYF.

The V call is TRBV27, the J call TRBJ1-2; TRBD1 matches 7 bases. Trimming cost V 4 bases and J 2 bases; bases outside gene matches: 10. CDR1 MNHEY and CDR2 SMNVEV come from the germline V gene (reference sequence). CDR3 length: 16 amino acids. Written as DNA, the CDR3 is TGTGCCAGCAGTTCTCTCCGACAGGGCGCCAACTATGGCTACACCTTC. It yields the protein CASSSLRQGANYGYTF.

The rearrangement links TRBV12-5 to TRBJ1-3; 7 bases line up with TRBD1. This CDR3 contains 21 residues. J was trimmed by 0 bases and V by 0 bases; bases with no gene match: 17. Germline CDR1 and CDR2: LGHNT and FRNRAP. CDR3 bases: TGTGCTAGTGGTTTGGTCCTAACTCCAACCCGGGACAGAAGCTCTGGAAACACCATATATTTT. Translating it yields CASGLVLTPTRDRSSGNTIYF.

The CDR3 DNA reads as TGCGCCAGCAGCTACAGGGTCGCAACTAATGAAAAACTGTTTTTT. Protein: CASSYRVATNEKLFF. The chain couples TRBV4-1 to TRBJ1-4; weak D call: TRBD1 (6 bases). The V end lost 5 bases, the J end lost 0 bases, and 10 bases lay between the germline ends. This CDR3 region has 15 residues. Germline V lookup: CDR1 MGHRA, CDR2 YSYEKL.

This chain connects TRBV7-8 to TRBJ2-3; 7 bases fit TRBD2. J was trimmed by 2 bases and V by 2 bases; bases with no gene match: 10. Germline V gives CDR1 SGHVS, CDR2 FQNEAQ. This CDR3 has 17 amino acids. CDR3 residues: CASSLKSSGPYTDTQYF. CDR3 nucleotides: TGTGCCAGCAGCTTAAAATCTAGCGGTCCTTACACAGATACGCAGTATTTT.

The V gene is TRBV12-5, the J gene TRBJ2-1; a possible D gene is TRBD1 (5 bases). Germline V gene lookup returns CDR1 LGHNT and CDR2 FRNRAP. Trimming cost V 0 bases and J 6 bases, with 12 bases left between them. The length of the CDR3 is 15 residues. The CDR3 DNA reads as TGTGCTAGTGGTTTGGTACTCAGGGTCCCCAATGAGCAGTTCTTC. This gives the protein CASGLVLRVPNEQFF.

The V and J genes are TRBV18 and TRBJ1-3, with D uncertain. Looked up from germline, CDR1 is KGHSH and CDR2 is LQKENI. V lost 6 bases to trimming and J lost 2 bases, with 20 bases between them. CDR3 length equals 17 residues. Here the CDR3 DNA reads TGTGCCAGCTCCACCGTCGGGGTTGGGATCGCTGGAAACACCATATATTTT. This codes for CASSTVGVGIAGNTIYF.

The gene calls are TRBV19 and TRBJ2-1, with a tentative D call TRBD1 (5 bases). The CDR3 has 16 residues. V lost 1 base to trimming and J lost 0 bases, with 10 bases between them. Looked up from germline, CDR1 is LNHDA and CDR2 is SQIVND (reference sequence). The CDR3, as DNA: TGTGCCAGTAGTATAGCGGCAGGGCCCTCCTACAATGAGCAGTTCTTC. Amino acid sequence: CASSIAAGPSYNEQFF.

The V and J genes are TRBV30 and TRBJ2-3, with D possibly being TRBD2 (6 bases). The germline V gene has CDR1 GTSNPN and CDR2 SVGIG (reference sequence). There are 15 residues in the CDR3. Trimming took off 1 base at V and 1 base at J, with 12 bases between the two ends. CDR3 residues: CAWSGGVAGTDTQYF. In DNA form, the CDR3 reads TGTGCCTGGAGTGGGGGGGTCGCGGGCACAGATACGCAGTATTTT.

This chain connects TRBV5-1 to TRBJ1-1; possibly TRBD1 for D (6 bases). CDR1 and CDR2 from the germline V gene are SGHRS and YFSETQ. V dropped 0 bases and J dropped 4 bases, with 19 bases sitting between them. The CDR3 runs to 17 residues. As DNA, the CDR3 is TGCGCCAGCAGCTTGGCAGGGACACCGGGTGGTGGCACTGAAGCTTTCTTT. This translates into CASSLAGTPGGGTEAFF.

The chain carries TRBV15 and TRBJ2-3; 8 nucleotides line up with TRBD2. The V gene's germline CDR1 is LNHNV and CDR2 YYDKDF (reference sequence). The CDR3 is 15 amino acids. Trimming removed 4 bases from V and 6 bases from J; junction bases left unmatched: 9. As DNA, the CDR3 is TGTGCCACCAGCACCGACTACTCGGGGGGGGATACGCAGTATTTT. Translated, it gives CATSTDYSGGDTQYF.

The rearrangement joins TRBV5-8 to TRBJ2-7; the match to TRBD1 covers 8 bases. CDR3 size: 15 residues. Germline trimming cut 4 bases from V and 3 bases from J; bases unmatched to any gene: 9. Looked up from germline, CDR1 is SGHTS and CDR2 is YDEGEE. The CDR3 is CASSLEGTGFYEQYF. The CDR3 DNA follows: TGTGCCAGCAGCCTGGAGGGGACAGGATTCTACGAGCAGTACTTC.

The chain's CDR3 is CASSSSGGTEAFF. DNA of the CDR3: TGTGCCAGCAGTTCAAGCGGGGGCACTGAAGCTTTCTTT. This chain uses TRBV27 with TRBJ1-1, with a weak D call TRBD1 (5 bases). The germline CDR1 and CDR2 sequences are MNHEY and SMNVEV (reference sequence). The CDR3 sequence is 13 residues long. The germline V and J ends were trimmed by 4 bases and 4 bases, with 10 bases remaining between them.

The genes are TRBV6-1 and TRBJ1-5; the match to TRBD1 covers 7 bases. The trim removed 7 bases at V and 2 bases at J, leaving 8 bases unmatched. The CDR3 is made up of 15 amino acids. Germline loops: CDR1 MNHNS, CDR2 SASEGT. In DNA form, the CDR3 reads TGTGCCAGCACCGGCCCAACAGGGGGCAATCAGCCCCAGCATTTT. Translated: CASTGPTGGNQPQHF.

V and J are TRBV11-3 and TRBJ2-1; the match to TRBD2 covers 9 bases. The CDR3 has 16 amino acids. The V segment lost 1 base and the J segment 6 bases; nucleotides outside the gene matches: 7. Germline V CDR1 and CDR2: SGHNT, YENEEA. The CDR3 coding sequence is TGTGCCAGCAGCTTAGTATCCGGGACTAGCCCCAATGAGCAGTTCTTC. This gives the protein CASSLVSGTSPNEQFF.

Comments on this clone: The same CDR3 can be traced to other DNA sequences in this sample. The chain carries TRBV27 and TRBJ1-6; D not certain. This CDR3 is built from 13 residues. The V gene's germline CDR1 is MNHEY and CDR2 SMNVEV (reference sequence). Trimming removed 9 bases at V and 7 bases at J, with 13 bases between. The CDR3 loop reads CASSLGENSPLHF. CDR3 DNA: TGTGCCAGTAGCCTCGGGGAGAATTCACCCCTCCACTTT.

The chain joins TRBV5-1 to TRBJ2-1, with TRBD2 matching over 12 bases. CDR3 size: 16 residues. V was pared by 0 bases and J by 3 bases, with 1 base of the junction left unmatched. Germline CDR1 reads SGHRS; CDR2 reads YFSETQ. The CDR3 DNA is TGCGCCAGCAGCTTGGGGACTAGCGGGATCTACAATGAGCAGTTCTTC. Translated, it gives CASSLGTSGIYNEQFF.

To note about this clone: Germline and junction disagree at one end, which may indicate a read error. This sequence joins TRBV6-1 and TRBJ1-2, with 12 bases identical to TRBD1. From germline, CDR1 is MNHNS and CDR2 SASEGT. The CDR3 length is 15 residues. The CDR3 sequence: CASREGTGGGYGYTF. CDR3 coding DNA: TGTGCCAGCAGGGAAGGGACAGGGGGCGGCTATGGCTACACCTTC.

The chain has TRBV5-6 and TRBJ2-3; D is perhaps TRBD2 (5 bases). CDR3 length: 15 amino acids. Germline V gene data show CDR1 as SGHDT and CDR2 as YYEEEE. V lost 2 bases to trimming and J lost 1 base, with 11 bases between them. The CDR3 is CASSLNGIGTDTQYF. The CDR3 coding sequence is TGTGCCAGCAGCTTAAACGGGATAGGCACAGATACGCAGTATTTT.

The rearrangement uses TRBV18 and TRBJ2-1; a weak D match, TRBD1 (6 bases). Germline V gene lookup returns CDR1 KGHSH and CDR2 LQKENI. Trimming removed 3 bases from V and 8 bases from J, with 14 bases in between. The CDR3 totals 14 residues. Here the CDR3 reads CASSPPGPGDEQFF. The CDR3, as DNA: TGTGCCAGCTCACCTCCGGGTCCAGGGGATGAGCAGTTCTTC. Full variable domain (rest looked up from reference TRBV18 and TRBJ2-1): NAGVMQNPRHLVRRRGQEARLRCSPMKGHSHVYWYRQLPEEGLKFMVYLQKENIIDESGMPKERFSAEFPKEGPSILRIQQVVRGDSAAYFCASSPPGPGDEQFFGPGTRLTVL.